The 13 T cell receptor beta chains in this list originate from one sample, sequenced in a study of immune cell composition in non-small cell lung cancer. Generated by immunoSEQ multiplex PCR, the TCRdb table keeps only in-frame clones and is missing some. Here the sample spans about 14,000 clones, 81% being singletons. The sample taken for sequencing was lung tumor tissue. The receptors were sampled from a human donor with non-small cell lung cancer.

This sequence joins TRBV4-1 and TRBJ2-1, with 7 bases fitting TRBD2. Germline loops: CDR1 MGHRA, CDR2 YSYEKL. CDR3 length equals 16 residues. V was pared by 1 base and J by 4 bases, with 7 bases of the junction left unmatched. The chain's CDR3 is CASSQVGGLQYNEQFF. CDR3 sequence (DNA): TGCGCCAGCAGCCAAGTGGGGGGACTACAATACAATGAGCAGTTCTTC.

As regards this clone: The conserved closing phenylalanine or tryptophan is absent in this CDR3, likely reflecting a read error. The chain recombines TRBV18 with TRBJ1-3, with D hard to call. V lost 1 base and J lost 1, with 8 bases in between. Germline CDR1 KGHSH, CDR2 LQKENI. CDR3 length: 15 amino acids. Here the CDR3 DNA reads TGTGCCAGCTCACCACTAGGAGAGTCTGGAAACACCATATATGTT. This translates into CASSPLGESGNTIYV.

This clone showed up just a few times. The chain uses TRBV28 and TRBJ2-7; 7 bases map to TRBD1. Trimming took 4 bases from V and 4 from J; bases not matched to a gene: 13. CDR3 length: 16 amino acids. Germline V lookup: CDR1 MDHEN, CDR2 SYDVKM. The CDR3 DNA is TGTGCCAGCAGTTCCGCCGTCACTTGGACAGGATACGAGCAGTACTTC. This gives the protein CASSSAVTWTGYEQYF.

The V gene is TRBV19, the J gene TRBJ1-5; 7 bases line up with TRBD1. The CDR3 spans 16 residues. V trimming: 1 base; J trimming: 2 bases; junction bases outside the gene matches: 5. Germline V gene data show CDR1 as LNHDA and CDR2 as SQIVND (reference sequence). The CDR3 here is CASSIGDRSGNQPQHF. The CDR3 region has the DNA TGTGCCAGTAGTATAGGGGACAGAAGTGGCAATCAGCCCCAGCATTTT.

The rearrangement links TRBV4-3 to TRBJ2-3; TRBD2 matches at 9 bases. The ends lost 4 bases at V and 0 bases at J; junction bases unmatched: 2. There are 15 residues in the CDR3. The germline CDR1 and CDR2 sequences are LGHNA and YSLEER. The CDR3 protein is CASSRTSGSTDTQYF. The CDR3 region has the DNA TGCGCCAGCAGCCGAACTAGCGGGAGCACAGATACGCAGTATTTT.

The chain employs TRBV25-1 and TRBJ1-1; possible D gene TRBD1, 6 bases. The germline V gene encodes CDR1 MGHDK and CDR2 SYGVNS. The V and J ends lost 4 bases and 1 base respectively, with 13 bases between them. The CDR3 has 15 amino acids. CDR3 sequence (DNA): TGTGCCAGCAGTGGGACCCAGGGGCAGAACACTGAAGCTTTCTTT. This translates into CASSGTQGQNTEAFF.

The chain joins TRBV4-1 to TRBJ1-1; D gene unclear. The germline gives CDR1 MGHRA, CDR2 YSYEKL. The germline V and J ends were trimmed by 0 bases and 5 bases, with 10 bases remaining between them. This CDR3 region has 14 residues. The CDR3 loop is CASSQDEGRTEAFF. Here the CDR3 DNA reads TGCGCCAGCAGCCAAGATGAAGGGAGGACTGAAGCTTTCTTT.

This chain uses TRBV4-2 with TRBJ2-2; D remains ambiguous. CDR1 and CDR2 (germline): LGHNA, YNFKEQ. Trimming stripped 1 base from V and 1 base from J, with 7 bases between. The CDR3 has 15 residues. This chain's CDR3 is CASSQGLGNTGELFF. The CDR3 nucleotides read TGTGCCAGCAGCCAAGGGCTAGGGAACACCGGGGAGCTGTTTTTT.

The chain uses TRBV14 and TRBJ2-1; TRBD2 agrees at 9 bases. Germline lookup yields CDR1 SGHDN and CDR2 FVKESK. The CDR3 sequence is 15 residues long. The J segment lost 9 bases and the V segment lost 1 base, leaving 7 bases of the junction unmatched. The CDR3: CASSQGVAGVSEQFF. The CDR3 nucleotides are TGTGCCAGCAGCCAAGGGGTAGCGGGAGTGAGTGAGCAGTTCTTC.

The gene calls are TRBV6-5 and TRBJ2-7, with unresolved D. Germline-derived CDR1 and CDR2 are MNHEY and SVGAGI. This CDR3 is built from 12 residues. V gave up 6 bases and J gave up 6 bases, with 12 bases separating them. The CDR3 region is CASSNRGPEQYF. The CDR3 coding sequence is TGTGCCAGCAGCAACCGCGGCCCCGAGCAGTACTTC.

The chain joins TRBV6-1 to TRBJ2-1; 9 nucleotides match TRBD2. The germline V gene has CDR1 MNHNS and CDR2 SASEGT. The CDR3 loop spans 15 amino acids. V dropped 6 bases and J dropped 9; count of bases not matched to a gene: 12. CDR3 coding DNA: TGTGCCAGCAGATCTAGCGGGAACGGGTGGGGTGAGCAGTTCTTC. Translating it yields CASRSSGNGWGEQFF.

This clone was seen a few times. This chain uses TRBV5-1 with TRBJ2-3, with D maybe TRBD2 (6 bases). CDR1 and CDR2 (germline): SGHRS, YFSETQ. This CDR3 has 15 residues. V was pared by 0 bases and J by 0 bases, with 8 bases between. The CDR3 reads CASSLVGLSTDTQYF. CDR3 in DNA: TGCGCCAGCAGCTTGGTGGGACTTAGCACAGATACGCAGTATTTT. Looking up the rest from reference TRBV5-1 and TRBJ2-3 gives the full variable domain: KAGVTQTPRYLIKTRGQQVTLSCSPISGHRSVSWYQQTPGQGLQFLFEYFSETQRNKGNFPGRFSGRQFSNSRSEMNVSTLELGDSALYLCASSLVGLSTDTQYFGPGTRLTVL.

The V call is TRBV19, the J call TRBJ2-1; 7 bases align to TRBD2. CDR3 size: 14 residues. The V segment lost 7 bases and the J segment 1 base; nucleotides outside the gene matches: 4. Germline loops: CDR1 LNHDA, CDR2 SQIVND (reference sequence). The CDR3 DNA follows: TGTGCCAGTAAGCGGGGCGGGTCCTACAATGAGCAGTTCTTC. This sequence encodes CASKRGGSYNEQFF.